The rows below give T cell receptor beta chains drawn from one sample of a study of PD-1 blockade in classical Hodgkin lymphoma. The assay was immunoSEQ multiplex PCR, and TCRdb's table has in-frame clones only and misses some. This sample has 12,000 or so clones, with about four fifths found just once. The sequenced sample was CD8+ T cells from blood, obtained at baseline. These receptors originate from a human donor with classical Hodgkin lymphoma. CDR3s include the opening cysteine and the closing phenylalanine or tryptophan. Fields, in order: J gene, V gene, D gene, clone size, CDR3 protein, CDR3 DNA. The D gene is left open where the match is weak. The listing skips clone size in some rows; elsewhere it reads once, few, many or a size class.

TRBJ1-3 | TRBV7-9 | . | . | CASSYGDSGNTIYF | TGTGCCAGCAGCTATGGGGACTCTGGAAACACCATATATTTT
TRBJ1-1 | TRBV19 | . | . | CASNVGHTEAFF | TGTGCCAGTAATGTGGGGCATACTGAAGCTTTCTTT
TRBJ1-2 | TRBV5-8 | . | once | CASSLGDRGYTF | TGTGCCAGCAGCTTGGGGGATCGAGGCTACACCTTC
TRBJ2-7 | TRBV27 | TRBD2 | . | CASSLRGTSIHEQYF | TGTGCCAGCAGTTTAAGAGGGACTAGCATCCACGAGCAGTACTTC
TRBJ1-1 | TRBV5-6 | . | . | CASSFVMGNRRGNTEAFF | TGTGCCAGCAGCTTCGTTATGGGTAACAGAAGGGGTAACACTGAAGCTTTCTTT
TRBJ1-5 | TRBV30 | . | . | CAWSVGGVGGPQHF | TGTGCCTGGAGTGTTGGTGGGGTTGGGGGGCCCCAGCATTTT
TRBJ1-3 | TRBV6-1 | TRBD1 | . | CASSAGTGGNTIYF | TGTGCCAGCAGTGCCGGGACAGGGGGGAACACCATATATTTT
TRBJ2-3 | TRBV10-3 | TRBD2 | . | CAISDPLAGGRGTDTQYF | TGTGCCATCAGTGACCCACTAGCGGGAGGGCGGGGCACAGATACGCAGTATTTT
TRBJ1-3 | TRBV30 | . | . | CAWELGGSGNTIYF | TGTGCCTGGGAACTCGGAGGCTCTGGAAACACCATATATTTT
TRBJ2-7 | TRBV11-1 | . | . | CASSASFGAESYEQYF | TGTGCCAGCAGCGCGTCTTTTGGAGCGGAGTCCTACGAGCAGTACTTC
TRBJ1-5 | TRBV18 | TRBD1 | . | CASSLDREEPQHF | TGTGCCAGCTCACTCGACAGGGAAGAACCCCAGCATTTT
TRBJ1-2 | TRBV19 | TRBD1 | . | CASSARDRIYYGYTF | TGTGCCAGTAGTGCAAGGGACAGAATTTACTATGGCTACACCTTC
TRBJ2-7 | TRBV7-9 | . | once | CASSSEDGSYEQYF | TGTGCCAGCAGCTCCGAGGACGGTTCCTACGAGCAGTACTTC
TRBJ1-1 | TRBV7-9 | TRBD1 | . | CASSLKAGTANTEAFF | TGTGCCAGCAGCCTCAAGGCCGGGACAGCGAACACTGAAGCTTTCTTT
TRBJ1-4 | TRBV20-1 | . | . | CSAEGGEKLFF | TGCAGTGCGGAGGGGGGCGAAAAACTGTTTTTT
TRBJ2-2 | TRBV10-1 | . | . | CASSDTANTGELFF | TGCGCCAGCAGTGACACTGCGAACACCGGGGAGCTGTTTTTT
TRBJ2-7 | TRBV6-5 | TRBD1 | . | CASSYGTGGHEQYF | TGTGCCAGCAGTTACGGGACAGGGGGCCACGAGCAGTACTTC
TRBJ2-1 | TRBV30 | . | . | CAGRLEPSYNEQFF | TGTGCCGGAAGATTAGAACCTTCCTACAATGAGCAGTTCTTC
TRBJ2-3 | TRBV19 | . | . | CASRPGWQGTDTQYF | TGTGCCAGTAGGCCCGGTTGGCAGGGCACAGATACGCAGTATTTT
TRBJ1-5 | TRBV30 | . | . | CAWSGGTDSNQPQHF | TGTGCCTGGAGTGGGGGGACGGATAGCAATCAGCCCCAGCATTTT
TRBJ1-1 | TRBV5-6 | TRBD1 | few | CASSSGTGDPEAFF | TGTGCCAGCAGCTCCGGGACAGGGGACCCTGAAGCTTTCTTT
TRBJ2-1 | TRBV4-1 | . | . | CASSQLLPDGTQLYNEQFF | TGCGCCAGCAGCCAACTACTTCCGGACGGGACCCAGTTGTACAATGAGCAGTTCTTC
TRBJ2-1 | TRBV7-9 | TRBD2 | . | CASSPRRLAGGHNEQFF | TGTGCCAGCAGCCCCCGAAGACTAGCGGGCGGGCACAATGAGCAGTTCTTC
TRBJ1-2 | TRBV7-9 | . | few | CASSRTGPTYGYTF | TGTGCCAGCAGCCGTACAGGGCCCACCTATGGCTACACCTTC
TRBJ2-1 | TRBV5-6 | . | medium-sized | CASSLDPSWTPSYNEQFF | TGTGCCAGCAGCTTGGACCCGTCCTGGACCCCCTCCTACAATGAGCAGTTCTTC
TRBJ2-2 | TRBV18 | . | . | CASSLVSNTGELFF | TGTGCCAGCTCGCTGGTTTCGAACACCGGGGAGCTGTTTTTT
TRBJ2-7 | TRBV19 | . | . | CASRLTRDQKMEQYF | TGTGCCAGTAGACTCACTCGGGACCAAAAAATGGAGCAGTACTTC
TRBJ2-3 | TRBV5-6 | TRBD2 | . | CASSSRLAGATDTQYF | TGTGCCAGCAGCTCCCGACTAGCGGGAGCGACGGATACGCAGTATTTT
TRBJ2-3 | TRBV6-5 | TRBD2 | . | CASSYSAGGPTDTQYF | TGTGCCAGCAGTTACTCAGCGGGAGGGCCCACAGATACGCAGTATTTT
TRBJ2-5 | TRBV11-2 | . | . | CASQGWDRETQYF | TGTGCCAGCCAGGGGTGGGACCGCGAGACCCAGTACTTC
TRBJ1-5 | TRBV30 | TRBD1 | . | CAWSAGQGGQPQHF | TGTGCCTGGAGTGCAGGACAGGGAGGGCAGCCCCAGCATTTT
TRBJ1-5 | TRBV6-5 | . | . | CASSPTENQPQHF | TGTGCCAGCAGTCCCACTGAGAATCAGCCCCAGCATTTT
TRBJ2-1 | TRBV13 | TRBD2 | . | CASSPSGVRAGGFF | TGTGCCAGCAGCCCTTCCGGGGTTCGGGCGGGAGGCTTCTTC
TRBJ2-3 | TRBV27 | TRBD2 | . | CASSLGLAGFTDTQYF | TGTGCCAGCAGTCTAGGACTAGCGGGGTTCACAGATACGCAGTATTTT
TRBJ2-7 | TRBV9 | . | few | CASSVASGADSSYEQYF | TGTGCCAGCAGCGTAGCATCTGGGGCGGACAGCTCCTACGAGCAGTACTTC
TRBJ2-1 | TRBV29-1 | . | . | CSVLSHEQFF | TGCAGCGTTCTTAGTCATGAGCAGTTCTTC
TRBJ1-2 | TRBV4-3 | . | . | CASSRDGTVLNYGYTF | TGCGCCAGCAGCCGAGACGGGACCGTCCTTAACTATGGCTACACCTTC
TRBJ1-4 | TRBV11-3 | . | . | CASSLVVGTTNEKLFF | TGTGCCAGCAGCTTAGTGGTTGGAACAACTAATGAAAAACTGTTTTTT
TRBJ2-1 | TRBV15 | TRBD2 | . | CATSTTSDGARRQFF | TGTGCCACCAGCACAACTAGCGACGGTGCCCGTAGGCAGTTCTTC
TRBJ2-2 | TRBV4-2 | . | . | CASSHMGFGDTGELFF | TGTGCCAGCAGCCATATGGGTTTTGGCGACACCGGGGAGCTGTTTTTT
TRBJ2-3 | TRBV5-6 | TRBD2 | . | CASSTSGNTDTQYF | TGTGCCAGCAGCACGAGCGGGAACACAGATACGCAGTATTTT